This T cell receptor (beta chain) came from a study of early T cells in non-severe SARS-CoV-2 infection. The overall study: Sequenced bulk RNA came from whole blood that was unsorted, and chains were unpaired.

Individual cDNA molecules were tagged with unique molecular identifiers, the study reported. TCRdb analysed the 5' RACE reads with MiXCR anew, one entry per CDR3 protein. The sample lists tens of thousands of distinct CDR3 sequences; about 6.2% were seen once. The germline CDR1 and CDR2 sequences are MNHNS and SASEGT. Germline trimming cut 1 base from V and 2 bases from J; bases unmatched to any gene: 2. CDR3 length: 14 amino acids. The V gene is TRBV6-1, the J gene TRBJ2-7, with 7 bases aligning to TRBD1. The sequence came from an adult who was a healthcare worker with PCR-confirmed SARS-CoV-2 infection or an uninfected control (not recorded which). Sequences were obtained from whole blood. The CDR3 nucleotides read TGTGCCAGCAGTGAAGGACAGGGAGCCTACGAGCAGTACTTC. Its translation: CASSEGQGAYEQYF.